The rows below give T cell receptor beta chains drawn from one sample of a study of spatial heterogeneity in lung cancer. TCRdb itself ran the 5' RACE reads through MiXCR, one entry per CDR3 protein. The data contain some 3,000 distinct CDR3 sequences, less than 10% of them singletons. The starting material was normal lung tissue next to the tumor, obtained at surgery. These receptors came from a female donor with early-stage non-small cell lung cancer. Both conserved end residues are part of each CDR3. The D gene is left open where the match is weak. Clone sizes are given selectively: once, few, many, or a class where the clone is expanded.

>medium-sized|TRBD1|TRBV5-5|TRBJ2-5
TGTGCCAGCAGCTCCCCTGGACAGGCGGAGACCCAGTACTTC
CASSSPGQAETQYF
>many|-|TRBV2|TRBJ2-5
TGTGCCAGCAGTGGGGAGGTCGGATCATGGACCCAGTACTTC
CASSGEVGSWTQYF
>many|-|TRBV28|TRBJ1-1
TGTGCCAGCAGCTTTATCGGGGGCGCGTACACTGAAGCTTTCTTT
CASSFIGGAYTEAFF
>many|TRBD2|TRBV4-1|TRBJ2-4
TGCGCCAGCAGCCAACTAGAAGGTGGTAGCGGGTTCAAAAACATTCAGTACTTC
CASSQLEGGSGFKNIQYF
>medium-sized|-|TRBV10-1|TRBJ1-5
TGCGCCAGCAGTTTAGGGAATCAGCCCCAGCATTTT
CASSLGNQPQHF
>many|-|TRBV11-3|TRBJ2-1
TGTGCCAGCAGCTTAGGGTCAGCCTCCTACAATGAGCAGTTCTTC
CASSLGSASYNEQFF
>many|-|TRBV10-2|TRBJ2-1
TGCGCCAGCAGTGTCGGAGGCGCGAATGAGCAGTTCTTC
CASSVGGANEQFF
>-|TRBD1|TRBV6-5|TRBJ2-2
TGTGCCAGCAAGGGACAGGGGTACACCGGGGAGCTGTTTTTT
CASKGQGYTGELFF
>medium-sized|TRBD2|TRBV28|TRBJ2-5
TGTGCCAGCAGTTTATCCACGGGACTAGCGGTGGAGACCCAGTACTTC
CASSLSTGLAVETQYF
>few|-|TRBV29-1|TRBJ2-1
TGCAGCGTTGATCTCACTCCCAATGAGCAGTTCTTC
CSVDLTPNEQFF
>medium-sized|TRBD2|TRBV7-6|TRBJ2-1
TGTGCCAGCAGCTTAGCAAGGCTAGCGGGGGACAATGAGCAGTTCTTC
CASSLARLAGDNEQFF
>many|-|TRBV5-1|TRBJ2-3
TGCGCCAGCAGCTTGCAGGCCGGGGGCACAGATACGCAGTATTTT
CASSLQAGGTDTQYF
>medium-sized|-|TRBV27|TRBJ2-7
TGTGCCAGCAGTTTAGAGGCATCCTACGAGCAGTACTTC
CASSLEASYEQYF
>medium-sized|-|TRBV5-6|TRBJ1-2
TGTGCCAGCAGCTTGCCAGGGAAAGTCTATGGCTACACCTTC
CASSLPGKVYGYTF
>medium-sized|TRBD2|TRBV20-1|TRBJ2-1
TGCAGTGCCGAGCGGGGGGCCAATGAGCAGTTCTTC
CSAERGANEQFF
>medium-sized|TRBD2|TRBV7-3|TRBJ2-5
TGTGCCAGCAGCTTAGGGCTGGGACTAGCCTCCGCAGAGACCCAGTACTTC
CASSLGLGLASAETQYF
>medium-sized|-|TRBV6-2/TRBV6-3|TRBJ1-2
TGTGCCAGCACCCAAGGGAGTGGCTACACCTTC
CASTQGSGYTF
>many|-|TRBV11-2|TRBJ2-6
TGTGCCAGCAGCTTAAAGCCCAGTCCCTCTGGGGCCAACGTCCTGACTTTC
CASSLKPSPSGANVLTF